The 27 T cell receptor beta chains below all came from one sample that was sequenced in a study of blood T cells in healthy people across ages. With a J-beta primer mix and a sample-barcoded 5' primer, a second PCR ran about 7 to 12 cycles. TCRdb analysed the 5' RACE reads with MiXCR anew, one entry per CDR3 protein. The profile shows just over 1 million distinct CDR3 sequences, under 55% of them singletons. The specimen sequenced was blood. These TCRs come from a woman in her fifties or sixties in good health.

This clonotype turned up a few times. The chain employs TRBV27 and TRBJ2-5; D ambiguous. The CDR3 runs to 13 residues. Trimming left V 2 bases short and J 4 bases short, with 8 bases between. Germline CDR1 is MNHEY and CDR2 is SMNVEV (reference sequence). CDR3 residues: CASSLNPGETQYF. The CDR3 bases are TGTGCCAGCAGTTTAAACCCCGGAGAGACCCAGTACTTC.

The V gene is TRBV21-1, the J gene TRBJ2-7; the table assigns TRBD2, which was not confirmed against the DNA. TRBV21-1 is recorded as a pseudogene. This CDR3 is 18 amino acids long. Here the CDR3 DNA reads TGTGCCAGCAGCAAACCCCCCGGGGGAGGGAGGTCGCCCTACGAGCAGTACTTC. The encoded protein is CASSKPPGGGRSPYEQYF.

V is TRBV12-3 or TRBV12-4 and J is TRBJ2-7; D is unresolved. The CDR3 loop spans 13 amino acids. The V and J ends lost 3 bases and 3 bases respectively, with 9 bases between them. CDR3 in amino acids: CASSLRLDYEQYF. CDR3 DNA sequence: TGTGCCAGCAGTTTGAGGTTAGACTACGAGCAGTACTTC.

The chain is built from TRBV11-2 and TRBJ2-1; 14 bases match TRBD2. CDR1 SGHAT and CDR2 FQNNGV come from the germline V gene. The CDR3 has 20 residues. V trimming: 8 bases; J trimming: 5 bases; junction bases outside the gene matches: 20. The CDR3 loop is CASQTFPGLAGEGGNNEQFF. The CDR3 coding sequence is TGTGCCAGCCAAACCTTCCCGGGACTAGCGGGAGAGGGTGGCAACAATGAGCAGTTCTTC.

This clonotype was observed a handful of times. The chain couples TRBV15 to TRBJ2-1, with D uncertain. The CDR3 length is 16 residues. V was clipped by 0 bases and J by 4 bases, with 13 bases between them. The V gene's germline CDR1 is LNHNV and CDR2 YYDKDF (reference sequence). This CDR3 is CATSRDAKQPYNEQFF. The CDR3 nucleotides are TGTGCCACCAGCAGAGACGCCAAGCAGCCGTACAATGAGCAGTTCTTC. Together with reference TRBV15 and TRBJ2-1, the CDR3 gives the full variable domain: DAMVIQNPRYQVTQFGKPVTLSCSQTLNHNVMYWYQQKSSQAPKLLFHYYDKDFNNEADTPDNFQSRRPNTSFCFLDIRSPGLGDTAMYLCATSRDAKQPYNEQFFGPGTRLTVL.

The chain is built from TRBV7-3 and TRBJ2-3; 8 bases are shared with TRBD2. CDR1 and CDR2 from the germline V gene are SGHTA and FQGTGA. The CDR3 loop spans 14 amino acids. V lost 1 base and J lost 4; bases outside the gene matches: 1. Here the CDR3 DNA reads TGTGCCAGCAGCTTAAGGGGACTAGCAGATACGCAGTATTTT. It is translated as CASSLRGLADTQYF.

V and J are TRBV7-8 and TRBJ2-1; D is uncertain. This CDR3 contains 13 residues. Germline V gene lookup returns CDR1 SGHVS and CDR2 FQNEAQ. Between the trimmed V and J ends, which lost 1 base and 6 bases, there was a span of 7 bases. CDR3 protein: CASSLEGSNEQFF. The CDR3 coding sequence is TGTGCCAGCAGCTTAGAGGGCAGCAATGAGCAGTTCTTC.

This chain joins TRBV7-9 and TRBJ2-7; D uncertain. CDR1 and CDR2 (germline): SEHNR, FQNEAQ (reference sequence). Trimming took off 7 bases at V and 3 bases at J, with 16 bases between the two ends. The CDR3 covers 14 residues. CDR3 DNA: TGTGCCAGCACCGCACCCCAAGCCAACTACGAGCAGTACTTC. Its translation: CASTAPQANYEQYF.

The chain uses TRBV5-6 and TRBJ2-4, with TRBD1 matching over 9 bases. Matching the DNA end better, TRBJ2-7 makes the J call doubtful. Germline CDR1 and CDR2: SGHDT and YYEEEE. There are 14 residues in the CDR3. The CDR3 bases are TGTGCCAGCAGCAACGGACAGGGGACCTACGAGCAGTACTTC. Translation: CASSNGQGTYEQYF.

The chain has TRBV29-1 and TRBJ2-3, with 12 bases lining up with TRBD1. The trim removed 6 bases at V and 7 bases at J, leaving 8 bases unmatched. The V gene's germline CDR1 is SQVTM and CDR2 ANQGSEA. The CDR3 is made up of 14 amino acids. The CDR3 is CSVKGQGAVNTQYF. Here the CDR3 DNA reads TGCAGCGTCAAGGGACAGGGGGCGGTGAATACGCAGTATTTT.

V usage is TRBV6-5 and J usage is TRBJ2-7, with 7 bases matching TRBD1. The end of the DNA fits TRBJ2-5 better, so the J call may be wrong. The CDR3 extends over 14 amino acids. Germline assignment: CDR1 MNHEY and CDR2 SVGAGI. The CDR3 region is CASSYWQGVETQYF. Written as DNA, the CDR3 is TGTGCCAGCAGTTACTGGCAGGGGGTAGAGACCCAGTACTTC.

This clonotype is a singleton in its sample. The chain joins TRBV13 to TRBJ2-3; 9 bases agree with TRBD2. V shed 2 bases and J 3 bases; nucleotides not matched to a gene: 24. The CDR3 runs 22 residues. The germline V gene encodes CDR1 PRHDT and CDR2 FYEKMQ (reference sequence). The CDR3 DNA follows: TGTGCCAGCAGCTTAACACGAACTAGCGGGCCCCGGGAGGGCCTGGGGACAGATACGCAGTATTTT. As protein: CASSLTRTSGPREGLGTDTQYF.

This clonotype came up a few times. The rearrangement links TRBV9 to TRBJ2-7, with D maybe TRBD1 (6 bases). Per germline, CDR1 SGDLS and CDR2 YYNGEE. The CDR3 has 12 residues. V dropped 4 bases and J dropped 4 bases, with 9 bases sitting between them. The CDR3 DNA reads TGTGCCAGCAGCAACCAGGGGTACGAGCAGTACTTC. Residues: CASSNQGYEQYF.

A few counts support this clonotype. This chain links TRBV6-2 or TRBV6-3 with TRBJ2-5; tentatively, D is TRBD2 (5 bases). V was cut by 2 bases and J by 6 bases, with 16 bases left in between. Germline values: CDR1 MNHEY, CDR2 SVGEGT. The CDR3 is made up of 15 amino acids. This CDR3 reads CASSYPGGLRQTQYF. The CDR3 DNA reads TGTGCCAGCAGTTACCCTGGCGGACTGAGGCAGACCCAGTACTTC.

This clonotype was counted between two and nine times. V and J are TRBV11-3 and TRBJ2-1, with 8 nucleotides matching TRBD2. CDR1 SGHNT and CDR2 YENEEA come from the germline V gene. V trimming: 1 base; J trimming: 8 bases; junction bases outside the gene matches: 7. The CDR3 is 15 residues long. The CDR3 DNA sequence: TGTGCCAGCAGCTTAGGAGGACTAGCATCGGATGAGCAGTTCTTC. It yields the protein CASSLGGLASDEQFF.

This clonotype occurred once. At one end the junction does not follow the germline gene, possibly because of a read error. This chain connects TRBV20-1 to TRBJ2-7; 7 bases match TRBD1. The CDR3 spans 14 residues. Germline V lookup: CDR1 DFQATT, CDR2 SNEGSKA (reference sequence). The CDR3 sequence is CSARGGGPTYEQYF. Here the CDR3 DNA reads TGCAGTGCCAGAGGGGGCGGGCCTACCTACGAGCAGTACTTC.

In this sample, this clonotype turned up a few times. The CDR3 DNA is TGTGCCAGCAGTTACAGGGGGCGGAGGGGCAATGAGCAGTTCTTC. It translates to CASSYRGRRGNEQFF. V gene TRBV6-5 combines with J gene TRBJ2-1, with a possible D match to TRBD1 (7 bases). This CDR3 is 15 amino acids long. CDR1 and CDR2 (germline): MNHEY, SVGAGI. V lost 2 bases and J 6 bases, leaving 14 bases between the germline ends.

The CDR3 sequence is CASSLTPGTLYGYTF. CDR3 nucleotides: TGCGCCAGCAGCCTTACCCCAGGGACCCTCTATGGCTACACCTTC. This chain joins TRBV4-1 and TRBJ1-2, with D perhaps TRBD1 (5 bases). The CDR3 is made up of 15 amino acids. V was clipped by 4 bases and J by 4 bases, with 16 bases between them. Germline values: CDR1 MGHRA, CDR2 YSYEKL.

This clonotype turned up a few times. This chain links TRBV5-1 with TRBJ2-7; D is unresolved. The germline V gene has CDR1 SGHRS and CDR2 YFSETQ. The CDR3 sequence is 13 residues long. V was pared by 9 bases and J by 1 base, with 14 bases between. As DNA, the CDR3 is TGCGCCACAAGCGTCCAACCTTCCTACGAGCAGTACTTC. Translation: CATSVQPSYEQYF.

This chain connects TRBV12-3 or TRBV12-4 to TRBJ2-3, with 11 bases fitting TRBD2. CDR3 length: 18 amino acids. V lost 7 bases to trimming and J lost 1 base; unmatched junction nucleotides: 13. The CDR3 region has the DNA TGTGCCAGCACTTCACCCCTAGCGGGAGGATTTGGCACAGATACGCAGTATTTT. It translates to CASTSPLAGGFGTDTQYF.

The chain carries TRBV12-3 or TRBV12-4 and TRBJ2-1, with 10 bases fitting TRBD2. J was trimmed by 10 bases and V by 1 base; bases with no gene match: 10. This CDR3 has 16 amino acids. This CDR3 is CASSLGPAGGPYEQFF. The CDR3 region has the DNA TGTGCCAGCAGTTTAGGTCCAGCGGGAGGGCCGTACGAGCAGTTCTTC.

The sample holds a few counts of this clonotype. The chain has TRBV5-5 and TRBJ2-1, with D uncertain. Germline assignment: CDR1 SGHKS and CDR2 YYEKEE (reference sequence). V shed 1 base and J shed 0 bases, with 17 bases lying between them. The CDR3 loop spans 18 amino acids. CDR3 DNA: TGTGCCAGCAGCTTGAGCATTGAGCGTGCGAACTCCTACAATGAGCAGTTCTTC. It yields the protein CASSLSIERANSYNEQFF.

There are a few counts of this clonotype. The chain joins TRBV9 to TRBJ2-4; TRBD2 matches 10 bases. The end of the DNA fits TRBJ2-7 better, so the J call may be wrong. The length of the CDR3 is 16 residues. Germline CDR1 and CDR2: SGDLS and YYNGEE. The CDR3 is CASSVAASGRAYEQYF. Here the CDR3 DNA reads TGTGCCAGCAGCGTAGCTGCTAGCGGGAGAGCCTACGAGCAGTACTTC.

Turning to this clonotype: Being one base from a much bigger clone, this may be a read error. The rearrangement links TRBV29-1 to TRBJ2-5; 8 positions match TRBD1. Germline CDR1 is SQVTM and CDR2 is ANQGSEA. V shed 6 bases, J shed 11 bases, and the junction held 17 bases outside the gene matches. The CDR3 covers 14 residues. DNA of the CDR3: TGCAGCGTCGACCAGGGGGCCAAGTCCTACGGGCAGTACTTC. It specifies CSVDQGAKSYGQYF.

The genes are TRBV6-2 or TRBV6-3 and TRBJ2-1; 8 bases line up with TRBD2. The J call is uncertain, as TRBJ2-7 better fits the DNA end. This CDR3 spans 18 amino acids. Germline CDR1 and CDR2: MNHEY and SVGEGT. The DNA for the CDR3 is TGTGCCAGCAGTCACCTAGACGGACTAGCTAAAACCTACAATGAGCAGTACTTC. It specifies CASSHLDGLAKTYNEQYF.

A few counts support this clonotype. V usage is TRBV20-1 and J usage is TRBJ2-7, with D possibly TRBD2 on 7 matching bases. The CDR3 runs to 16 residues. Trimming stripped 1 base from V and 0 bases from J, with 16 bases between. Looked up from germline, CDR1 is DFQATT and CDR2 is SNEGSKA (reference sequence). The CDR3 is CSARGGGAFSSYEQYF. In DNA form, the CDR3 reads TGCAGTGCTAGAGGGGGGGGCGCTTTCAGCTCCTACGAGCAGTACTTC.

This clonotype was recorded many times. The V and J genes are TRBV20-1 and TRBJ2-5; 10 bases agree with TRBD2. The CDR3 spans 16 residues. Trimming at V came to 2 bases and at J to 5 bases, leaving 11 bases not matched to a gene. CDR1 is DFQATT and CDR2 is SNEGSKA in the germline V gene (reference sequence). CDR3 sequence: CSARSSGSEKGETQYF. In DNA form, the CDR3 reads TGCAGTGCTAGATCTAGCGGGAGTGAAAAGGGGGAGACCCAGTACTTC.